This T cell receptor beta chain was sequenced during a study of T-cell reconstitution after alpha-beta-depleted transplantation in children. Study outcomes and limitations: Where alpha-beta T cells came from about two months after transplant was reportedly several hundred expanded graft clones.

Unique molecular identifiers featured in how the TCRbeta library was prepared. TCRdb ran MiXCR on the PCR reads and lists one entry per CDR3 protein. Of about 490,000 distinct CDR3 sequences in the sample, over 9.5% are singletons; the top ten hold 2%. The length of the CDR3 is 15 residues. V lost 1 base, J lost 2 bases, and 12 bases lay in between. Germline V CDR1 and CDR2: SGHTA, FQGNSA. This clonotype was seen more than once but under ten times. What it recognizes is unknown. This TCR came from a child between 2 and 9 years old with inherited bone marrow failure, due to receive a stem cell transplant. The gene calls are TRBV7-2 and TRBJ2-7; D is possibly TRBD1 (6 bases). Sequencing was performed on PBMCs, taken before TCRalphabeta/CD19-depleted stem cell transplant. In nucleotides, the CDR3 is TGTGCCAGCAGCTTAGACCAGGGGCCACCCTACGAGCAGTACTTC. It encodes CASSLDQGPPYEQYF.